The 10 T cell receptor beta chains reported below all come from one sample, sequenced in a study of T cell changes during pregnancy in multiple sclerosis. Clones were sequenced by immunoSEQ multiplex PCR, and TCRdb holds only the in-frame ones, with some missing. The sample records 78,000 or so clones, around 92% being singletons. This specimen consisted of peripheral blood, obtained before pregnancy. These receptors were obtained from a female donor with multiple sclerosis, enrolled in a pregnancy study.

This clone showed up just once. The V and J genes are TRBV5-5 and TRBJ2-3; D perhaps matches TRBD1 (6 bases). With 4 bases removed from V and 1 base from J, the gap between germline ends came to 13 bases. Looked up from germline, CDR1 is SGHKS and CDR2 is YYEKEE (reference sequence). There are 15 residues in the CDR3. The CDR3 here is CASSPPRTGTDTQYF. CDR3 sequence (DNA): TGTGCCAGCAGCCCACCTAGGACAGGCACAGATACGCAGTATTTT.

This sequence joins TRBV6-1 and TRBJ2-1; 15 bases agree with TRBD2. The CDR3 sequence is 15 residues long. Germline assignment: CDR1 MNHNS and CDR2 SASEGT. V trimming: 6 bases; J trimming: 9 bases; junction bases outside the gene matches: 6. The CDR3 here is CASRGLAGGRPEQFF. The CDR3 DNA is TGTGCCAGCAGGGGACTAGCGGGAGGCCGTCCTGAGCAGTTCTTC.

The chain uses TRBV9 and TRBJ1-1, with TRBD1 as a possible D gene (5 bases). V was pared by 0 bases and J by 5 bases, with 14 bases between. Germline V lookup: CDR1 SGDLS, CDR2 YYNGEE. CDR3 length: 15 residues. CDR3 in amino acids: CASSVVDTRRTEAFF. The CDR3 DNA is TGTGCCAGCAGCGTAGTGGACACAAGACGGACTGAAGCTTTCTTT.

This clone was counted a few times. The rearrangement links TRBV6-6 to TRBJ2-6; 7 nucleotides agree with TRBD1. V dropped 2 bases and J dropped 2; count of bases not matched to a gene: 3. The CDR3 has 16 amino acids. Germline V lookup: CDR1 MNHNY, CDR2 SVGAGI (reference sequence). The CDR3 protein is CASSYPTGPGANVLTF. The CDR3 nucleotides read TGTGCCAGCAGTTACCCGACAGGGCCTGGGGCCAACGTCCTGACTTTC.

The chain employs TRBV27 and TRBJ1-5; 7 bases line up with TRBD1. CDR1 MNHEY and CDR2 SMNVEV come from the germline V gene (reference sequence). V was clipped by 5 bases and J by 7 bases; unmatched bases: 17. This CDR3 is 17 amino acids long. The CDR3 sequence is CASSPVPGTELKQPQHF. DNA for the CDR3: TGTGCCAGCAGTCCCGTCCCCGGGACAGAGTTGAAACAGCCCCAGCATTTT.

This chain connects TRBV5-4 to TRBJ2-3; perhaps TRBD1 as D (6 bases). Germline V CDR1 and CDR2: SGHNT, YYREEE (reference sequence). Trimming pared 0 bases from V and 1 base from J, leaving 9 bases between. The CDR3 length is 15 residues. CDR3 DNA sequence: TGTGCCAGCAGCTTGGGACAGGAGGGCACAGATACGCAGTATTTT. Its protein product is CASSLGQEGTDTQYF.

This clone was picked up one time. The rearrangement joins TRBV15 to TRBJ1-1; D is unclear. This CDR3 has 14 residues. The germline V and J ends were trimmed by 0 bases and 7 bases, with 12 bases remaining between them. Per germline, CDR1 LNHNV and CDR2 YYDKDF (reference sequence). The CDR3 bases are TGTGCCACCAGCAGAGAGATTGGTGAGGATGAAGCTTTCTTT. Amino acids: CATSREIGEDEAFF.

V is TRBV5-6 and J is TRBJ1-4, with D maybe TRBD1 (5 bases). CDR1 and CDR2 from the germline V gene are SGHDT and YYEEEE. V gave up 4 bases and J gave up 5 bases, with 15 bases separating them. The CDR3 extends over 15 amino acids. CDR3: CASSIPLGGNEKLFF. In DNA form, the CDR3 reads TGTGCCAGCAGCATCCCCCTTGGGGGGAATGAAAAACTGTTTTTT.

CDR3 in DNA: TGCAGCGTGGCAACAGGACCGGGGGAGCTGTTTTTT. This gives the protein CSVATGPGELFF. The chain carries TRBV29-1 and TRBJ2-2; a weak D match, TRBD1 (5 bases). The CDR3 runs 12 residues. V lost 6 bases and J lost 8, with 13 bases in between. Germline CDR1 SQVTM, CDR2 ANQGSEA.

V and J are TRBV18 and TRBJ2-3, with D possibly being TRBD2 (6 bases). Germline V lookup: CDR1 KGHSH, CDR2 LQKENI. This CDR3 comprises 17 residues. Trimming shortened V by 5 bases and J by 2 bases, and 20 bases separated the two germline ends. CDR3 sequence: CASSATTGTEYTDTQYF. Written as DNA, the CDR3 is TGTGCCAGCTCAGCTACAACCGGGACTGAGTACACAGATACGCAGTATTTT.